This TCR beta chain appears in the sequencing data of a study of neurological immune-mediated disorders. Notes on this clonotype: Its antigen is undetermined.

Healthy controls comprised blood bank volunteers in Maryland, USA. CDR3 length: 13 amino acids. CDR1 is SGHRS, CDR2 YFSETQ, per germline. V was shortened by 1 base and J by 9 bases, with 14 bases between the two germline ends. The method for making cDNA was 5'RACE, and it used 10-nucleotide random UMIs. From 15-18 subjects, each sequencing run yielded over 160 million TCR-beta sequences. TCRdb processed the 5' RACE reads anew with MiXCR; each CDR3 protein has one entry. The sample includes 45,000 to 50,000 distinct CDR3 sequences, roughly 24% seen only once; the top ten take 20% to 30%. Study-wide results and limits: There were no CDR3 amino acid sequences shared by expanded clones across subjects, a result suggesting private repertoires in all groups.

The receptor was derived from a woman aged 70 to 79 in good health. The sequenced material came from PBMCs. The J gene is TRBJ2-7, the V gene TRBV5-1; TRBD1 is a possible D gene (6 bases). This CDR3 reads CASSLHAGAGQYF. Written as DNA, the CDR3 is TGCGCCAGCAGCTTGCACGCAGGGGCGGGGCAGTACTTC.